This TCR beta chain comes out of a study of early T cells in non-severe SARS-CoV-2 infection. Study context: With bulk RNA from unsorted whole blood as input, sequencing yielded unpaired chains. Overall study findings and caveats: VDJdb matching favored anti-spike CD8 responses, missing private and CD4 specificities.

Individual cDNA molecules were tagged with unique molecular identifiers, the study reported. TCRdb reprocessed the 5' RACE reads via MiXCR and lists one record per CDR3 protein. The sample lists tens of thousands of distinct CDR3 sequences; around 9.3% were seen once. Germline V gene data show CDR1 as MNHEY and CDR2 as SMNVEV (reference sequence). V lost 5 bases, J lost 1 base, and 8 bases lay in between. This CDR3 is 13 amino acids long. This clonotype showed up just a few times. Antigen unknown. This rearrangement joins TRBV27 to TRBJ1-1; no clear D. This specimen consisted of whole blood, obtained at baseline. This receptor was obtained from an adult who was a healthcare worker with PCR-confirmed SARS-CoV-2 infection or an uninfected control (not recorded which). CDR3 sequence reads: CASSPVGNTEAFF. The CDR3 DNA follows: TGTGCCAGCAGTCCCGTGGGGAACACTGAAGCTTTCTTT.